Below, 17 T cell receptor beta chains from the same sample are listed, as sequenced in a study of long-term antiretroviral therapy in people with HIV. The run of the v3.0 immunoSEQ assay was at survey level. Clones were read by immunoSEQ multiplex PCR, and TCRdb kept only the in-frame ones, dropping some. The sample yields about 20,000 clones, 82% seen once. The sample here was unsorted PBMCs, taken less than 2.5 years after starting antiretroviral therapy. The receptors derive from a man between 40 and 49 years old with HIV.

The rearrangement uses TRBV20-1 and TRBJ2-7, with D maybe TRBD2 (5 bases). In germline, CDR1 is DFQATT, CDR2 SNEGSKA (reference sequence). The length of the CDR3 is 11 residues. V shed 3 bases and J shed 6 bases, with 9 bases lying between them. The CDR3 bases are TGCAGTGCTAGTAAACTAGGCGAGCAGTACTTC. Its protein product is CSASKLGEQYF.

The chain couples TRBV23-1 to TRBJ1-1; D call uncertain. TRBV23-1 is an open reading frame whose function is uncertain. The CDR3 is 14 amino acids. V gave up 4 bases and J gave up 1 base, with 10 bases separating them. The CDR3 DNA reads as TGCGCCAGCAGTCGTATCAAGAGGAACACTGAAGCTTTCTTT. This codes for CASSRIKRNTEAFF.

There are a few counts of this clone. The chain uses TRBV7-2 and TRBJ2-2; 8 bases match TRBD2. CDR1 is SGHTA and CDR2 is FQGNSA in the germline V gene. CDR3 length: 16 residues. The trim removed 5 bases at V and 7 bases at J, leaving 12 bases unmatched. The CDR3: CASSRLVGRAGGELFF. CDR3 sequence (DNA): TGTGCCAGCAGCCGATTGGTCGGGAGGGCGGGCGGGGAGCTGTTTTTT.

As for this clone: Other DNA sequences in this sample translate to the same CDR3. The chain combines TRBV7-9 with TRBJ2-7; D gene ambiguous. Per the germline V gene, CDR1 is SEHNR and CDR2 is FQNEAQ (reference sequence). CDR3 length: 12 residues. The V end was cut by 3 bases, the J end by 3 bases, with 6 bases between. CDR3 nucleotides: TGTGCCAGCAGCTTGGAAGTCTACGAGCAGTACTTC. Amino acid sequence: CASSLEVYEQYF.

The CDR3 here is CASSVALTPYEQYF. CDR3 DNA sequence: TGTGCCAGCAGCGTAGCACTGACCCCCTACGAGCAGTACTTC. This chain links TRBV9 with TRBJ2-7; unclear D gene. CDR3 length equals 14 residues. Trimming took off 0 bases at V and 2 bases at J, with 9 bases between the two ends. Germline CDR1 SGDLS, CDR2 YYNGEE.

The rearrangement uses TRBV4-1 and TRBJ1-2; TRBD1 aligns across 7 bases. The CDR3 is 15 residues long. Unmatched junction bases numbered 8, after V lost 2 bases and J lost 5 bases. Germline CDR1 MGHRA, CDR2 YSYEKL. The CDR3 sequence: CASSQRTGQSYGYTF. The CDR3 DNA reads as TGCGCCAGCAGCCAACGTACGGGACAGTCTTATGGCTACACCTTC.

This chain uses TRBV4-3 with TRBJ1-1; D remains unclear. Between the trimmed V and J ends, which lost 4 bases and 2 bases, there was a span of 20 bases. There are 17 residues in the CDR3. The germline gives CDR1 LGHNA, CDR2 YSLEER. DNA for the CDR3: TGCGCCAGCAGCCCGAAAGAGGTGGCTTGGGGAAACACTGAAGCTTTCTTT. Amino acid sequence: CASSPKEVAWGNTEAFF.

The chain couples TRBV18 to TRBJ1-1; TRBD1 is a possible D gene (6 bases). Germline values: CDR1 KGHSH, CDR2 LQKENI. The CDR3 covers 15 residues. Trimming cost V 3 bases and J 1 base, with 12 bases left between them. CDR3 nucleotide sequence: TGTGCCAGCTCACCGGAACAGGGTCAGAACACTGAAGCTTTCTTT. Translated, it gives CASSPEQGQNTEAFF.

This clone appeared a single time. The CDR3 DNA follows: TGTGCCATCAGTGAGTCTGGGGGAGACGTAGATACGCAGTATTTT. Its translation is CAISESGGDVDTQYF. The chain has TRBV10-3 and TRBJ2-3; D assignment may be TRBD1 or TRBD2 (5 bases each). Trimming cost V 0 bases and J 5 bases, with 12 bases left between them. Per the germline V gene, CDR1 is ENHRY and CDR2 is SYGVKD. The CDR3 covers 15 residues.

This clone came up once. The chain joins TRBV11-2 to TRBJ2-5, with 7 bases fitting TRBD2. This CDR3 comprises 15 residues. Trimming removed 5 bases from V and 2 bases from J; junction bases left unmatched: 8. Germline CDR1 reads SGHAT; CDR2 reads FQNNGV. The CDR3 here is CASSRTPGGQETQYF. For the CDR3, the DNA is TGTGCCAGCAGCCGTACACCCGGGGGGCAAGAGACCCAGTACTTC.

The chain uses TRBV7-2 and TRBJ1-6; the D gene is possibly TRBD1 (6 bases). Germline V gene sequence: CDR1 SGHTA, CDR2 FQGNSA. V lost 4 bases and J lost 8, with 15 bases in between. The CDR3 length is 15 residues. CDR3 loop: CASSSEGVLDSPLHF. In DNA, the CDR3 is TGTGCCAGCAGCTCCGAGGGGGTTTTGGATTCACCCCTCCACTTT.

The CDR3: CASSTRGQQSYEQYF. DNA of the CDR3: TGTGCCAGTAGTACCAGGGGACAGCAGAGCTACGAGCAGTACTTC. V is TRBV19 and J is TRBJ2-7; the match to TRBD1 covers 7 bases. V gave up 4 bases and J gave up 3 bases; unmatched junction bases: 9. This CDR3 has 15 amino acids. The V gene's germline CDR1 is LNHDA and CDR2 SQIVND (reference sequence). Variable domain in full (rest from reference TRBV19 and TRBJ2-7): DGGITQSPKYLFRKEGQNVTLSCEQNLNHDAMYWYRQDPGQGLRLIYYSQIVNDFQKGDIAEGYSVSREKKESFPLTVTSAQKNPTAFYLCASSTRGQQSYEQYFGPGTRLTVT.

The V and J genes are TRBV5-1 and TRBJ2-7; 13 bases line up with TRBD2. The CDR3 runs to 14 residues. Per germline, CDR1 SGHRS and CDR2 YFSETQ. With 4 bases clipped from V and 6 bases from J, the junction kept 4 bases outside the gene matches. The CDR3 protein is CASSRTSGSAEQYF. CDR3 nucleotide sequence: TGCGCCAGCAGCAGGACTAGCGGGAGCGCCGAGCAGTACTTC.

This chain links TRBV5-4 with TRBJ2-5; D possibly corresponds to TRBD2 (6 bases). The CDR3 covers 15 residues. The ends were cut back, 1 base at V and 5 bases at J, with 15 bases in the middle. The germline CDR1 and CDR2 sequences are SGHNT and YYREEE (reference sequence). CDR3 bases: TGTGCCAGCAGCTTGAGGTCTAGCGATTTCGAGACCCAGTACTTC. Its protein is CASSLRSSDFETQYF.

The gene calls are TRBV5-1 and TRBJ2-2; 9 nucleotides agree with TRBD1. CDR1 is SGHRS and CDR2 is YFSETQ in the germline V gene. The V and J ends lost 3 bases and 4 bases, in that order; junction bases with no gene match: 4. The CDR3 has 15 residues. CDR3 DNA: TGCGCCAGCAGCTACGGGACAGGGCGCACCGGGGAGCTGTTTTTT. Translating gives CASSYGTGRTGELFF.

This rearrangement joins TRBV5-1 to TRBJ2-5; D gene ambiguous. The length of the CDR3 is 15 residues. Looked up from germline, CDR1 is SGHRS and CDR2 is YFSETQ. V was clipped by 5 bases and J by 3 bases, with 17 bases between them. The CDR3 DNA reads TGCGCCAGCAGACGTGAGGTCGGTGACAAAGAGACCCAGTACTTC. It codes for CASRREVGDKETQYF.

V is TRBV9 and J is TRBJ2-5; D gene unclear. Deletions cut 5 bases from V and 6 bases from J, with 23 bases between. The CDR3 is 16 residues long. Germline V gene lookup returns CDR1 SGDLS and CDR2 YYNGEE. The CDR3 spells CASSSDSGLLMKTQYF. In DNA form, the CDR3 reads TGTGCCAGCAGTTCGGATTCGGGCTTGCTTATGAAGACCCAGTACTTC.